One and the same sample provided the 26 T cell receptor beta chains below, sequenced in a study of T-cell reconstitution after alpha-beta-depleted transplantation in children. TCRbeta library construction was performed incorporating unique molecular identifiers. A single record per CDR3 protein comes from TCRdb applying MiXCR to the PCR reads. The top ten clones hold 28% of a sample with about 980,000 distinct CDR3 sequences, roughly 29% of them seen once. Sample: PBMCs, mostly from graft donor cells, taken 360 days after TCRalphabeta/CD19-depleted stem cell transplant. The receptor set was obtained from a boy under three years old who had a stem cell transplant for SCID, so the T cells may come from the graft donor.

About this clonotype: The junction departs from germline at one end; a sequencing error may be responsible. The genes are TRBV5-8 and TRBJ1-4; D call uncertain. The CDR3 runs to 12 residues. In germline, CDR1 is SGHTS, CDR2 YDEGEE. CDR3 in DNA: TGTGCCAGCAGCTTGGTATTTTCCCTCCTGAGCTTT. Translating it yields CASSLVFSLLSF.

This clonotype appeared once. The rearrangement links TRBV10-3 to TRBJ2-1; no reliable D call. The CDR3 contains 11 residues. V was trimmed by 6 bases and J by 8 bases, leaving 8 bases between them. CDR1 and CDR2 from the germline V gene are ENHRY and SYGVKD. CDR3 region: CAISPRDEQFF. As DNA, the CDR3 is TGTGCCATCAGCCCCCGGGATGAGCAGTTCTTC.

The sample holds a few counts of this clonotype. The rearrangement joins TRBV5-1 to TRBJ2-1, with 8 bases identical to TRBD1. The V gene's germline CDR1 is SGHRS and CDR2 YFSETQ. V shed 4 bases, J shed 6 bases, and the junction held 12 bases outside the gene matches. CDR3 length: 16 residues. The DNA of the CDR3 is TGCGCCAGCAGCAGCGGTCCCGGGACAGGACGCAATGAGCAGTTCTTC. Translating it yields CASSSGPGTGRNEQFF.

This clonotype was found a few times. V gene TRBV5-1 combines with J gene TRBJ2-2; either TRBD1 or TRBD2 may fit D (6 bases each). The CDR3 extends over 15 amino acids. Germline V gene lookup returns CDR1 SGHRS and CDR2 YFSETQ. Trimming removed 5 bases from V and 0 bases from J, with 11 bases in between. CDR3 sequence reads: CASRGGTTNTGELFF. CDR3 coding DNA: TGCGCCAGCAGGGGCGGGACAACGAACACCGGGGAGCTGTTTTTT.

The chain uses TRBV4-1 and TRBJ2-7; D might be TRBD1 (6 bases). This CDR3 region has 16 residues. CDR1 is MGHRA and CDR2 is YSYEKL in the germline V gene. Trimming left V 0 bases short and J 2 bases short, with 14 bases between. CDR3 region: CASSQDLPRGAYEQYF. The CDR3 nucleotides read TGCGCCAGCAGCCAAGATTTGCCCAGGGGTGCCTACGAGCAGTACTTC.

The chain joins TRBV7-7 to TRBJ2-1; D is possibly TRBD1 (6 bases). Germline CDR1 and CDR2: SSHAT and FNYEAQ (reference sequence). Trimming stripped 3 bases from V and 1 base from J, with 10 bases between. The CDR3 has 15 residues. The CDR3 sequence is CASSFERGSYNEQFF. DNA for the CDR3: TGTGCCAGCAGCTTTGAAAGGGGGTCCTACAATGAGCAGTTCTTC. Full variable domain (remainder filled in from reference TRBV7-7 and TRBJ2-1): GAGVSQSPRYKVTKRGQDVTLRCDPISSHATLYWYQQALGQGPEFLTYFNYEAQPDKSGLPSDRFSAERPEGSISTLTIQRTEQRDSAMYRCASSFERGSYNEQFFGPGTRLTVL.

This clonotype was detected only a few times. The chain has TRBV11-1 and TRBJ2-1, with 9 nucleotides matching TRBD2. The CDR3 is made up of 18 amino acids. With V trimmed by 4 bases and J by 8 bases, 18 bases remained unmatched. Germline V gene sequence: CDR1 SGHAT, CDR2 FQDESV (reference sequence). The CDR3 coding sequence is TGTGCCAGCAGCTCCCTCCCCGGACTAGCGCCCATTGCAGATGAGCAGTTCTTC. It yields the protein CASSSLPGLAPIADEQFF.

The CDR3 nucleotides read TGTGCCAGCAGTTTAGGGCCGGGACAGGGGCTCTCCGGCTACACCTTC. Its protein product is CASSLGPGQGLSGYTF. The chain links TRBV27 to TRBJ1-2; the match to TRBD1 covers 10 bases. The CDR3 is 16 residues long. Germline CDR1 reads MNHEY; CDR2 reads SMNVEV (reference sequence). J gave up 8 bases and V 2 bases, and 11 bases lay outside the gene matches.

This clonotype has only a few counts. The rearrangement links TRBV18 to TRBJ2-7; D might be TRBD2 (6 bases). The germline V gene has CDR1 KGHSH and CDR2 LQKENI. The CDR3 runs 14 residues. The V gene lost 1 base and the J gene lost 3 bases, with 10 bases spanning the gap. The DNA for the CDR3 is TGTGCCAGCTCACCACTAGCGGACCTCTACGAGCAGTACTTC. Protein sequence: CASSPLADLYEQYF.

This clonotype was picked up a small number of times. CDR3 in amino acids: CASRPSGGAEQYF. CDR3 DNA sequence: TGTGCCAGCAGACCGAGCGGGGGGGCCGAGCAGTACTTC. The chain couples TRBV7-2 to TRBJ2-7; TRBD2 matches at 10 bases. Germline V lookup: CDR1 SGHTA, CDR2 FQGNSA. V shed 6 bases, J shed 6 bases, and the junction held 5 bases outside the gene matches. This CDR3 has 13 residues.

This chain connects TRBV3-1 to TRBJ2-7; 11 nucleotides align to TRBD2. The junction had 10 bases not matched to a gene; V was cut back by 1 base and J by 5 bases. CDR1 and CDR2 from the germline V gene are LGHDT and YNNKEL (reference sequence). The CDR3 totals 17 residues. Written as DNA, the CDR3 is TGTGCCAGCAGCCAAGGTGGTAGCGGGGGGGCCTCAGACGAGCAGTACTTC. This codes for CASSQGGSGGASDEQYF.

This clonotype was counted a few times. The chain is built from TRBV4-2 and TRBJ2-1; weak D call: TRBD1 (5 bases). The CDR3 contains 15 residues. Germline lookup yields CDR1 LGHNA and CDR2 YNFKEQ. Trimming removed 1 base at V and 7 bases at J, with 14 bases between. The CDR3 region has the DNA TGTGCCAGCAGCCAAGTGGGATCCAGGGCTAATGAGCAGTTCTTC. It encodes CASSQVGSRANEQFF.

The V call is TRBV7-6, the J call TRBJ2-7, with no clear D. V was trimmed by 4 bases and J by 2 bases, leaving 9 bases between them. This CDR3 is 13 amino acids long. Germline CDR1 is SGHVS and CDR2 is FNYEAQ. CDR3 nucleotides: TGTGCCAGCAGCTCCCCGACAACCTACGAGCAGTACTTC. Encoded protein: CASSSPTTYEQYF.

A few counts support this clonotype. The chain uses TRBV12-3 or TRBV12-4 and TRBJ2-3, with 16 bases that match TRBD2. The CDR3 has 14 residues. V lost 4 bases, J lost 14 bases, and 6 bases stayed unmatched. The CDR3: CASSSGLAGGPRYF. For the CDR3, the DNA is TGTGCCAGCAGTTCGGGACTAGCGGGGGGGCCGCGGTATTTT.

The chain uses TRBV14 and TRBJ2-7, with D possibly being TRBD1 or TRBD2 (6 bases each). Per the germline V gene, CDR1 is SGHDN and CDR2 is FVKESK. The V and J ends lost 4 bases and 1 base respectively, with 14 bases between them. The length of the CDR3 is 15 residues. The CDR3: CASSLRGPQSYEQYF. For the CDR3, the DNA is TGTGCCAGCAGCCTCCGGGGGCCGCAGTCCTACGAGCAGTACTTC.

This clonotype came up a few times. Here the CDR3 DNA reads TGTGCCAGCAGCGTAGGGAGGGAGGGGCCCATTGCCCCCACAGATACGCAGTATTTT. Its protein product is CASSVGREGPIAPTDTQYF. This sequence joins TRBV9 and TRBJ2-3; TRBD2 matches at 7 bases. Trimming cost V 0 bases and J 2 bases; bases outside gene matches: 15. Germline V gene sequence: CDR1 SGDLS, CDR2 YYNGEE. This CDR3 is built from 19 residues.

V gene TRBV24-1 combines with J gene TRBJ2-1, with 7 bases fitting TRBD2. The length of the CDR3 is 15 residues. Germline values: CDR1 KGHDR, CDR2 SFDVKD. J lost 4 bases, V lost 4 bases, and 6 bases had no gene match. The CDR3 loop reads CATSEWGGQYNEQFF. Written as DNA, the CDR3 is TGTGCCACCAGTGAGTGGGGGGGTCAATACAATGAGCAGTTCTTC.

The rearrangement joins TRBV5-6 to TRBJ2-7; D gene unclear. This CDR3 region has 15 residues. Trimming shortened V by 4 bases and J by 0 bases, and 14 bases separated the two germline ends. Germline V gene data show CDR1 as SGHDT and CDR2 as YYEEEE. The CDR3 region has the DNA TGTGCCAGCAGCAAAGGCCTCTGGCCCTCCTACGAGCAGTACTTC. Translating gives CASSKGLWPSYEQYF.

This clonotype was seen ten or more times. The genes are TRBV10-3 and TRBJ1-2; 7 bases are shared with TRBD1. There are 15 residues in the CDR3. V gave up 4 bases and J gave up 2 bases; unmatched junction bases: 7. Per the germline V gene, CDR1 is ENHRY and CDR2 is SYGVKD. The chain's CDR3 is CAISVQAGGNYGYTF. CDR3 coding DNA: TGTGCCATCAGTGTCCAGGCAGGGGGGAACTATGGCTACACCTTC.

This clonotype was picked up a small number of times. This chain uses TRBV9 with TRBJ1-2, with TRBD1 matching over 8 bases. From germline, CDR1 is SGDLS and CDR2 YYNGEE. V lost 3 bases and J lost 2; bases outside the gene matches: 3. This CDR3 comprises 14 residues. The CDR3 spells CASSAHRGNYGYTF. CDR3 nucleotides: TGTGCCAGCAGCGCTCACAGGGGGAACTATGGCTACACCTTC.

CDR3 coding DNA: TGTGCCAGCAGCCGCCAAGTGTCTTCGGATACGCAGTATTTT. Its translation: CASSRQVSSDTQYF. The V call is TRBV12-3 or TRBV12-4, the J call TRBJ2-3; D gene uncertain. The CDR3 totals 14 residues. Trimming pared 6 bases from V and 6 bases from J, leaving 16 bases between.

In this sample, this clonotype turned up a few times. The chain has TRBV15 and TRBJ1-2; 11 bases align to TRBD1. CDR1 and CDR2 (germline): LNHNV, YYDKDF (reference sequence). There are 16 residues in the CDR3. Trimming took 5 bases from V and 5 from J; bases not matched to a gene: 10. CDR3 sequence reads: CATSSRPGDRGYGYTF. The CDR3 bases are TGTGCCACCAGCTCTCGACCCGGGGACAGGGGGTATGGCTACACCTTC.

The chain uses TRBV6-5 and TRBJ2-5, with D maybe TRBD2 (5 bases). Germline-derived CDR1 and CDR2 are MNHEY and SVGAGI. Trimming removed 0 bases at V and 6 bases at J, with 14 bases between. The CDR3 is 15 amino acids. CDR3 DNA sequence: TGTGCCAGCAGTTACTCCGGTCGGGCCGGGAAGACCCAGTACTTC. Translated, it gives CASSYSGRAGKTQYF.

The chain is built from TRBV5-5 and TRBJ2-5; possibly TRBD1 for D (6 bases). There are 17 residues in the CDR3. Germline V gives CDR1 SGHKS, CDR2 YYEKEE (reference sequence). V was shortened by 4 bases and J by 2 bases, with 21 bases between the two germline ends. CDR3 sequence reads: CASSPASPGTLQETQYF. Written as DNA, the CDR3 is TGTGCCAGCAGCCCGGCATCCCCCGGGACATTACAAGAGACCCAGTACTTC.

This clonotype turned up a few times. The chain has TRBV7-2 and TRBJ2-7; possible D gene TRBD1, 5 bases. Trimming cost V 1 base and J 4 bases, with 11 bases left between them. Germline CDR1 SGHTA, CDR2 FQGNSA. The CDR3 extends over 14 amino acids. The CDR3 loop is CASSLEKGKYEQYF. CDR3 coding DNA: TGTGCCAGCAGCTTAGAGAAGGGGAAATACGAGCAGTACTTC.

This clonotype has more than one count but fewer than ten. Germline and junction disagree at one end, which may indicate a read error. V and J are TRBV12-3 or TRBV12-4 and TRBJ1-3; unclear D gene. The CDR3 has 15 residues. The DNA for the CDR3 is TGTGCCAGCACTTTAGACCGTCTCTCTGGAAACACCATATATTTT. This translates into CASTLDRLSGNTIYF.